The sequence of this T cell receptor beta chain was determined in a study of T cells after yellow fever vaccination. Study as a whole: SMART-Seq v4 Ultra Low Input handled preparation of low-cell-number fractions. Study-level points and caveats: Peaking on day 5 versus 15, the secondary response was faster but weaker. Post-booster reappearance was seen for most primary-vaccination clones (about 96% CD4, roughly 91% CD8).

The CDR3 spans 15 residues. The V and J ends lost 10 bases and 3 bases, in that order; junction bases with no gene match: 8. This clonotype was found a few times. The antigen remains undetermined. TCRdb reanalysed the 5' RACE reads using MiXCR and keeps one entry per CDR3 protein. Here the sample spans hundreds of thousands of distinct CDR3 sequences, under 9% being singletons. This chain uses TRBV12-3 or TRBV12-4 with TRBJ2-2; 10 nucleotides line up with TRBD2. The material was CD4+ T cells sorted from PBMCs, obtained 5 days after the yellow fever booster vaccination. The TCR sequence derives from a man aged 18 to 30 who received the YFV17D yellow fever vaccine. CDR3 in DNA: TGTGCCACCTCAATAGCGGGGGGAGACACCGGGGAGCTGTTTTTT. It codes for CATSIAGGDTGELFF.